This TCR beta chain was profiled in a study of shared clonotypes between healthy human individuals. Turning to the study itself: Researchers assigned three CD4 naive, three CD4 memory, two CD8 naive and one CD8 memory plate to each donor.

Positive CCR7 selection of CD45RO-negative cells yielded the naive CD8 cells, and terminally differentiated effector memory CD45RA+ cells were excluded. Generated by immunoSEQ multiplex PCR, the TCRdb table keeps only in-frame clones and is missing some. The sample consists of around 600,000 clones, about 98% of them appearing once. Whole-study results and caveats: Exclusively blood specimens were collected; tissue repertoires likely differ.

Trimming cost V 4 bases and J 4 bases, with 20 bases left between them. This CDR3 has 16 amino acids. CDR1 and CDR2 (germline): SGHRS, YFSETQ. Comment on this clone: Its specificity is not known.

The sample was naive CD8+ T cells sorted from blood. This rearrangement joins TRBV5-1 to TRBJ2-5; maybe TRBD2 (5 bases). The sequence was collected from a man aged 25-45 years in good health. CDR3 sequence (DNA): TGCGCCAGCAGCCCCGGACTTCAGTACCGTCCAGAGACCCAGTACTTC. Its protein is CASSPGLQYRPETQYF.